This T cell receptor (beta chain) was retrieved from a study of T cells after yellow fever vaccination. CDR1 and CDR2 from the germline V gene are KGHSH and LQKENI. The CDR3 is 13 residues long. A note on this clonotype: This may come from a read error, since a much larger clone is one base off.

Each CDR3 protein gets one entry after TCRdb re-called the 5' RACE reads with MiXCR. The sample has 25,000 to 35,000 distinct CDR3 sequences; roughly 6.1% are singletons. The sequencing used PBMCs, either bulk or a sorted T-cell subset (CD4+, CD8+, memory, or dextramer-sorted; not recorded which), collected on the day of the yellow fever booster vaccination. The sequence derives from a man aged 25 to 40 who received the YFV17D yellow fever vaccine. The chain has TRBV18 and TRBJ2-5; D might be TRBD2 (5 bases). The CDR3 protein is CARSPDYAETQYF. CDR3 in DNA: TGTGCCAGGTCACCCGACTACGCAGAGACCCAGTACTTC.